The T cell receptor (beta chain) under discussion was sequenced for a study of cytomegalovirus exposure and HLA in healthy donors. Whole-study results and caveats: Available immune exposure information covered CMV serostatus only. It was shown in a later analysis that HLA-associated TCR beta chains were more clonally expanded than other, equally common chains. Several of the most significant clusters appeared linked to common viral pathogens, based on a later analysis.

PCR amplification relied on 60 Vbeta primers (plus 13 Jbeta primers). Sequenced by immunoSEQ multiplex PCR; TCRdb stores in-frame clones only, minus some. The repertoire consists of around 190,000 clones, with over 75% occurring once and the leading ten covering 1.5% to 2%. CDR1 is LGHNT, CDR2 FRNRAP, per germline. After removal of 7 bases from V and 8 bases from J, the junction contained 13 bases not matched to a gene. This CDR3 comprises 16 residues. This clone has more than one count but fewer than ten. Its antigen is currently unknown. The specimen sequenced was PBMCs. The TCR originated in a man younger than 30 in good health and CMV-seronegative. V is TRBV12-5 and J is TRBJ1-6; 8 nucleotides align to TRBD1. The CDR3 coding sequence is TGTGCTAGTGCCAATGAACAAGGGACAGGCCATTCACCCCTCCACTTT. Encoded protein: CASANEQGTGHSPLHF. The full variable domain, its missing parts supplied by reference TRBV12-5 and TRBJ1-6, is DARVTQTPRHKVTEMGQEVTMRCQPILGHNTVFWYRQTMMQGLELLAYFRNRAPLDDSGMPKDRFSAEMPDATLATLKIQPSEPRDSAVYFCASANEQGTGHSPLHFGNGTRLTVT.